Below are 4 T cell receptor beta chains sequenced from a single sample in a study of response to subunit inactivated influenza vaccine. Using its own MiXCR run on the RT-PCR reads, TCRdb lists one record per CDR3 protein. The table records under 950,000 distinct CDR3 sequences, roughly 20% of them present only once. Sequencing used PBMCs from blood, obtained 5 days after vaccination. These receptors came from a man aged 45 to 65 who received an inactivated influenza vaccine.

This clonotype was observed a handful of times. The chain combines TRBV5-1 with TRBJ2-7; 9 bases agree with TRBD1. The CDR3 has 16 residues. The germline V gene has CDR1 SGHRS and CDR2 YFSETQ. Trimming at V came to 1 base and at J to 0 bases, leaving 5 bases not matched to a gene. CDR3 bases: TGCGCCAGCAGCTTGTTTCCGGGACAGGGCTCCTACGAGCAGTACTTC. Translating gives CASSLFPGQGSYEQYF.

The CDR3 sequence is CSATGTSGRGGGEQFF. DNA of the CDR3: TGCAGTGCGACCGGGACTAGCGGGAGAGGAGGGGGTGAGCAGTTCTTC. V and J are TRBV20-1 and TRBJ2-1; 14 positions match TRBD2. V gave up 6 bases and J gave up 9 bases; unmatched junction bases: 13. The CDR3 is 16 residues long. The germline gives CDR1 DFQATT, CDR2 SNEGSKA (reference sequence).

This clonotype was seen only a few times. The rearrangement uses TRBV20-1 and TRBJ2-1, with 10 bases fitting TRBD2. The CDR3 is 14 residues long. The trim removed 3 bases at V and 9 bases at J, leaving 8 bases unmatched. Germline CDR1 is DFQATT and CDR2 is SNEGSKA (reference sequence). For the CDR3, the DNA is TGCAGTGCTAGTCCTAGCGGGAGAGGGACTGAGCAGTTCTTC. Translation gives CSASPSGRGTEQFF.

This clonotype showed up just a few times. The chain employs TRBV6-5 and TRBJ2-1, with TRBD2 matching 10 bases. The germline CDR1 and CDR2 sequences are MNHEY and SVGAGI. V was pared by 4 bases and J by 9 bases, with 9 bases of the junction left unmatched. This CDR3 region has 15 residues. The CDR3 DNA follows: TGTGCCAGCAGTTCTAGCGGGGGAGCCGCGGGTGAGCAGTTCTTC. This codes for CASSSSGGAAGEQFF.